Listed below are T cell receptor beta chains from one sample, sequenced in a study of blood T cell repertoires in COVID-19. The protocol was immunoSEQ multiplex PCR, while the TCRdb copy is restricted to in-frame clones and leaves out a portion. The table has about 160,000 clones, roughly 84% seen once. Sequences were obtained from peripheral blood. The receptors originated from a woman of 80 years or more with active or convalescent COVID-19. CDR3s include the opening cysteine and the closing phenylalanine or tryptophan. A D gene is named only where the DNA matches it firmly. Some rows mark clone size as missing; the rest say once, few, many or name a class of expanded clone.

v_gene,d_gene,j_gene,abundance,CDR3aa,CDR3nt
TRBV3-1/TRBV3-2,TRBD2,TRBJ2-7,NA,CASSQWASGISEQYF,TGTGCCAGCAGCCAATGGGCTAGCGGGATAAGTGAGCAGTACTTC
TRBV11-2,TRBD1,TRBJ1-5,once,CASSRTGDQPQHF,TGTGCCAGCAGCCGGACAGGGGATCAGCCCCAGCATTTT
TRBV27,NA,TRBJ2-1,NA,CASSSAYNEQFF,TGTGCCAGCAGTTCCGCCTACAATGAGCAGTTCTTC
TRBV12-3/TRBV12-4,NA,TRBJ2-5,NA,CASRAGETQYF,TGTGCCAGCCGCGCGGGTGAGACCCAGTACTTC
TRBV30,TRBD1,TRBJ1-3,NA,CAWSAPRDRAPLSGNTIYF,TGTGCCTGGAGTGCCCCGCGGGACAGGGCCCCGCTCTCTGGAAACACCATATATTTT
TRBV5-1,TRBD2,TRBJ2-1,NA,CASSLGLAGGFGYNEQFF,TGCGCCAGCAGCTTGGGGCTAGCGGGAGGGTTTGGTTACAATGAGCAGTTCTTC
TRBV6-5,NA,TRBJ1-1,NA,CASRKFLMAGTEAFF,TGTGCCAGCAGAAAGTTCCTTATGGCGGGCACTGAAGCTTTCTTT
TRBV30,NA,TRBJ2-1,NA,CAWSRGTYNEQFF,TGTGCCTGGAGTAGGGGGACCTACAATGAGCAGTTCTTC
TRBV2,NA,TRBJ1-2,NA,CASYPRSRSNYGYTF,TGTGCCAGCTACCCCCGCAGTAGGAGTAACTATGGCTACACCTTC
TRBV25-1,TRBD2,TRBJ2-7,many,CASIGSGGGQYF,TGTGCCAGCATAGGGTCGGGCGGGGGGCAGTACTTC
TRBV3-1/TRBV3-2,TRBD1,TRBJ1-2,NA,CASSLFLKGAGGYTF,TGTGCCAGCAGCCTCTTTTTGAAGGGGGCGGGGGGCTACACCTTC
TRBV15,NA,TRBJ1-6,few,CATSRDPRESPLHF,TGTGCCACCAGCAGAGATCCGCGGGAATCACCCCTCCACTTT
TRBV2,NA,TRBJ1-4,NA,CASSDRSGRAGGEKLFF,TGTGCCAGCAGTGACAGGTCAGGGAGGGCCGGGGGTGAAAAACTGTTTTTT
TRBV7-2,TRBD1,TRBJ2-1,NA,CASRWTGVTDEQFF,TGTGCCAGCAGGTGGACAGGGGTAACCGATGAGCAGTTCTTC
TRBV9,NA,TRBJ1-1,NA,CASSRGGQTNTEAFF,TGTGCCAGCAGCCGGGGGGGACAAACGAACACTGAAGCTTTCTTT
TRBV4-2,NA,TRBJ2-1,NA,CASRGYGGYNEQFF,TGTGCCAGCAGGGGATACGGAGGCTACAATGAGCAGTTCTTC
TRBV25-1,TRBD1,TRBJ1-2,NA,CASTGTGGNYGYTF,TGTGCCAGCACGGGGACAGGGGGGAACTATGGCTACACCTTC
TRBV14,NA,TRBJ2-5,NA,CASSQTSGGVETQYF,TGTGCCAGCAGCCAAACCTCAGGCGGGGTAGAGACCCAGTACTTC
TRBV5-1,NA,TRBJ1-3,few,CASSLSENTIYF,TGCGCCAGCAGCTTGTCAGAAAACACCATATATTTT
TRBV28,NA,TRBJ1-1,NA,CASTLEGVRGTEAFF,TGTGCCAGCACTCTTGAGGGGGTTCGGGGCACTGAAGCTTTCTTT
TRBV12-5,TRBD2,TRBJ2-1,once,CASAKSTLNGGSYEQFF,TGTGCTAGTGCCAAATCAACCCTCAACGGCGGGAGCTATGAGCAGTTCTTC
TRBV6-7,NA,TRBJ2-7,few,CASSYLGDSGYEQYF,TGTGCCAGCAGTTACCTTGGGGACTCAGGCTACGAGCAGTACTTC
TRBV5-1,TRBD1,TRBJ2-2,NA,CASSTGTGGNTGELFF,TGCGCCAGCAGCACCGGGACAGGGGGCAACACCGGGGAGCTGTTTTTT
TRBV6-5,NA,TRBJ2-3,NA,CASAGLADTQYF,TGTGCCAGCGCGGGGTTGGCAGATACGCAGTATTTT
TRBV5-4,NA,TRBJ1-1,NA,CASSLIGGRTEAFF,TGTGCCAGCAGCTTGATAGGTGGGAGGACTGAAGCTTTCTTT
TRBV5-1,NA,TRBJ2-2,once,CASLLDPNTGELFF,TGCGCCAGCTTACTAGACCCCAACACCGGGGAGCTGTTTTTT
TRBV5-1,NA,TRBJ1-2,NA,CASSPGGSAVGGYTF,TGCGCCAGCAGCCCTGGCGGCAGCGCGGTTGGAGGCTACACCTTC
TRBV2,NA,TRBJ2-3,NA,CASSALVADTQYF,TGTGCCAGCAGCGCCCTAGTCGCAGATACGCAGTATTTT
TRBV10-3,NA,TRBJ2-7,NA,CAIRPNGIDYEQYF,TGTGCCATCAGACCTAACGGGATTGACTACGAGCAGTACTTC
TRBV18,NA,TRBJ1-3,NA,CASSPGSGGNTIYF,TGTGCCAGCTCACCAGGTTCGGGAGGAAACACCATATATTTT
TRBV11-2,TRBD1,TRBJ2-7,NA,CASSFAGGTDEQYF,TGTGCCAGCAGCTTTGCAGGGGGCACCGACGAGCAGTACTTC